What follows is one T cell receptor beta chain and its context. The antigen is not known. V gave up 0 bases and J gave up 0 bases, with 6 bases separating them. Germline V gene lookup returns CDR1 MGHRA and CDR2 YSYEKL. The CDR3 is 16 amino acids. The sample belongs to a study of CD8+ T cells in alopecia areata. Study summary: Scalp area affected, as a percentage, set the severity score of treated patients.

Reverse transcribed after extraction, RNA yielded cDNA as the sequencing template. The protocol was immunoSEQ multiplex PCR, while the TCRdb copy is restricted to in-frame clones and leaves out a portion. The sample lists approximately 100,000 clones, 60% occurring once. Treatment noted: oral pan-JAK inhibitor, 5-10 mg twice daily. Study-wide results and limits: Many expanded lesional clones persisted in scalp and blood during tofacitinib. Tofacitinib yielded significantly lower scalp clonality and fewer expanded CD8+ clones among the top 100.

This clonotype was sampled from a human donor with alopecia areata. The gene calls are TRBV4-1 and TRBJ2-6, with D maybe TRBD1 (5 bases). The material was CD8+ T cells sorted from blood, obtained between weeks 55 and 65, from a patient treated with tofacitinib. The CDR3 loop is CASSQDRGSGANVLTF. In DNA form, the CDR3 reads TGCGCCAGCAGCCAAGATAGGGGCTCTGGGGCCAACGTCCTGACTTTC.